The next 32 T cell receptor beta chains were all read from a single sample in a study of T cell responses to AZD1222 COVID-19 vaccine. Some clones are missing from TCRdb's copy, which holds only in-frame ones; the method was immunoSEQ multiplex PCR. Here the sample spans about 180,000 clones, about 90% being singletons. The starting material was peripheral blood, obtained 28 days after the second AZD1222 dose. The receptors originated from an adult who received the AZD1222 COVID-19 vaccine.

V and J are TRBV14 and TRBJ2-3; 11 bases fit TRBD1. From germline, CDR1 is SGHDN and CDR2 FVKESK. CDR3 size: 17 residues. Germline trimming cut 0 bases from V and 4 bases from J; bases unmatched to any gene: 6. The CDR3 DNA is TGTGCCAGCAGCCAAGAAAGAGGACAGGGGGCACCAGATACGCAGTATTTT. Its translation: CASSQERGQGAPDTQYF.

The V and J genes are TRBV29-1 and TRBJ2-3; 8 positions agree with TRBD2. Trimming at V came to 3 bases and at J to 0 bases, leaving 8 bases not matched to a gene. Germline lookup yields CDR1 SQVTM and CDR2 ANQGSEA. CDR3 length equals 16 residues. The chain's CDR3 is CSVDGPERGSTDTQYF. CDR3 nucleotides: TGCAGCGTTGACGGACCTGAGCGGGGGAGCACAGATACGCAGTATTTT.

The genes are TRBV19 and TRBJ2-3, with TRBD2 identical over 8 bases. This CDR3 spans 14 amino acids. Looked up from germline, CDR1 is LNHDA and CDR2 is SQIVND (reference sequence). The V segment lost 6 bases and the J segment 6 bases; nucleotides outside the gene matches: 8. The CDR3 DNA sequence: TGTGCCAGTAGGAACTGGCGGGGGGCGGATACGCAGTATTTT. Protein product: CASRNWRGADTQYF.

V and J are TRBV25-1 and TRBJ1-2; D might be TRBD1 (5 bases). Looked up from germline, CDR1 is MGHDK and CDR2 is SYGVNS. The CDR3 contains 16 residues. V lost 6 bases and J lost 2, with 19 bases in between. DNA for the CDR3: TGTGCCAGCAGGACGGCAGGTCACGGGGGGAACTATGGCTACACCTTC. Residues: CASRTAGHGGNYGYTF.

The V gene is TRBV25-1, the J gene TRBJ2-7, with 10 bases that match TRBD1. V was clipped by 7 bases and J by 3 bases; unmatched bases: 3. Germline lookup yields CDR1 MGHDK and CDR2 SYGVNS. The CDR3 consists of 13 residues. This CDR3 reads CASTDRGHYEQYF. The DNA for the CDR3 is TGTGCCAGCACCGACAGGGGGCACTACGAGCAGTACTTC.

DNA for the CDR3: TGTGCCAGCAGCTTAGGTGTCTGGGAGACCCAGTACTTC. It encodes CASSLGVWETQYF. The chain recombines TRBV7-3 with TRBJ2-5; D gene ambiguous. Trimming removed 2 bases from V and 5 bases from J, with 9 bases in between. The CDR3 has 13 residues. Germline assignment: CDR1 SGHTA and CDR2 FQGTGA.

The chain combines TRBV18 with TRBJ1-1; D call uncertain. The CDR3 covers 12 residues. The V gene lost 3 bases and the J gene lost 7 bases, with 9 bases spanning the gap. From germline, CDR1 is KGHSH and CDR2 LQKENI. The CDR3 DNA follows: TGTGCCAGCTCACCGTCCGGGGTTGAAGCTTTCTTT. It yields the protein CASSPSGVEAFF.

The chain has TRBV15 and TRBJ2-2; D gene unclear. The CDR3 length is 14 residues. The germline V gene encodes CDR1 LNHNV and CDR2 YYDKDF (reference sequence). The V end lost 0 bases, the J end lost 4 bases, and 6 bases lay between the germline ends. This CDR3 is CATSRDLGTGELFF. CDR3 bases: TGTGCCACCAGCAGAGATCTCGGCACCGGGGAGCTGTTTTTT.

This clone was observed once. The V gene is TRBV12-5, the J gene TRBJ2-7; D is undetermined. This CDR3 comprises 11 residues. Germline assignment: CDR1 LGHNT and CDR2 FRNRAP. V shed 6 bases and J shed 7 bases, with 10 bases lying between them. The CDR3 DNA sequence: TGTGCTAGTGGGCACCAGAGGGAGCAGTACTTC. It specifies CASGHQREQYF.

The gene calls are TRBV19 and TRBJ1-2; no firm D call. This CDR3 has 14 residues. Trimming stripped 5 bases from V and 2 bases from J, with 12 bases between. The germline CDR1 and CDR2 sequences are LNHDA and SQIVND (reference sequence). In nucleotides, the CDR3 is TGTGCCAGTAGTTTTCGGACGGAAAACTATGGCTACACCTTC. Translating it yields CASSFRTENYGYTF. Drawing the rest from reference TRBV19 and TRBJ1-2, the complete variable domain is DGGITQSPKYLFRKEGQNVTLSCEQNLNHDAMYWYRQDPGQGLRLIYYSQIVNDFQKGDIAEGYSVSREKKESFPLTVTSAQKNPTAFYLCASSFRTENYGYTFGSGTRLTVV.

The sample holds one count of this clone. The chain uses TRBV13 and TRBJ2-3; perhaps TRBD1 as D (6 bases). The CDR3 runs 16 residues. Germline-derived CDR1 and CDR2 are PRHDT and FYEKMQ (reference sequence). The V end lost 5 bases, the J end lost 0 bases, and 15 bases lay between the germline ends. The CDR3 spells CASSTSGTPSTDTQYF. The CDR3 coding sequence is TGTGCCAGCAGCACCTCCGGGACACCTAGCACAGATACGCAGTATTTT.

The chain is built from TRBV6-5 and TRBJ2-7; D gene ambiguous. The CDR3 sequence is 12 residues long. Germline assignment: CDR1 MNHEY and CDR2 SVGAGI. V was shortened by 2 bases and J by 6 bases, with 8 bases between the two germline ends. The DNA of the CDR3 is TGTGCCAGCAGTTACAGAACCGTCGAGCAGTACTTC. The encoded protein is CASSYRTVEQYF.

This clone was counted many times. The genes are TRBV7-9 and TRBJ2-3; 8 bases agree with TRBD1. With V trimmed by 5 bases and J by 6 bases, 4 bases remained unmatched. The CDR3 totals 13 residues. Germline V lookup: CDR1 SEHNR, CDR2 FQNEAQ (reference sequence). The CDR3 is CASSPRGPDTQYF. Written as DNA, the CDR3 is TGTGCCAGCAGCCCCAGGGGGCCCGATACGCAGTATTTT.

The V call is TRBV9, the J call TRBJ1-5; D might be TRBD1 (6 bases). Germline loops: CDR1 SGDLS, CDR2 YYNGEE. Trimming shortened V by 2 bases and J by 8 bases, and 17 bases separated the two germline ends. This CDR3 has 15 amino acids. This CDR3 reads CASSVRGGPNEPQHF. The CDR3 region has the DNA TGTGCCAGCAGCGTGAGGGGGGGCCCTAATGAGCCCCAGCATTTT.

The CDR3: CASSLALESREKLFF. For the CDR3, the DNA is TGTGCCAGCAGCTTAGCGTTGGAATCCCGTGAAAAACTGTTTTTT. V and J are TRBV7-2 and TRBJ1-4; D not certain. The germline V and J ends were trimmed by 0 bases and 7 bases, with 12 bases remaining between them. Germline V gene sequence: CDR1 SGHTA, CDR2 FQGNSA. The CDR3 is 15 amino acids.

This rearrangement joins TRBV7-2 to TRBJ1-6, with 9 bases that match TRBD1. Germline V gene data show CDR1 as SGHTA and CDR2 as FQGNSA. The CDR3 contains 15 residues. With 5 bases clipped from V and 5 bases from J, the junction kept 4 bases outside the gene matches. CDR3 region: CASSPRDRDNSPLHF. The CDR3 DNA is TGTGCCAGCAGCCCCCGGGACAGGGATAATTCACCCCTCCACTTT.

This sequence joins TRBV18 and TRBJ2-5, with D maybe TRBD2 (6 bases). Germline V gene data show CDR1 as KGHSH and CDR2 as LQKENI. The CDR3 is 14 amino acids. The V end lost 2 bases, the J end lost 1 base, and 8 bases lay between the germline ends. DNA for the CDR3: TGTGCCAGCTCACCAGGCGGGACCCAAGAGACCCAGTACTTC. Its protein product is CASSPGGTQETQYF. The complete variable domain, with remaining parts taken from reference TRBV18 and TRBJ2-5, reads NAGVMQNPRHLVRRRGQEARLRCSPMKGHSHVYWYRQLPEEGLKFMVYLQKENIIDESGMPKERFSAEFPKEGPSILRIQQVVRGDSAAYFCASSPGGTQETQYFGPGTRLLVL.

The chain combines TRBV30 with TRBJ1-6; possibly TRBD1 for D (6 bases). Trimming took 0 bases from V and 7 from J, leaving 10 bases between them. The CDR3 is made up of 14 amino acids. From germline, CDR1 is GTSNPN and CDR2 SVGIG (reference sequence). CDR3 bases: TGTGCCTGGAGTGTAGGCAGGGGCAATTCACCCCTCCACTTT. It translates to CAWSVGRGNSPLHF.

This clone was recorded once. This chain links TRBV5-8 with TRBJ2-2; D gene ambiguous. The germline V and J ends were trimmed by 1 base and 1 base, with 5 bases remaining between them. Germline CDR1 reads SGHTS; CDR2 reads YDEGEE. The CDR3 covers 14 residues. Here the CDR3 reads CASSLWGNTGELFF. CDR3 coding DNA: TGTGCCAGCAGCTTGTGGGGGAACACCGGGGAGCTGTTTTTT.

The CDR3 DNA reads TGTGCCAGCAGCCAGCCGGGCACCGGGGAGCTGTTTTTT. Its protein is CASSQPGTGELFF. The V call is TRBV3-1 (or the pseudogene TRBV3-2), the J call TRBJ2-2; D remains unclear. This CDR3 is 13 amino acids long. The germline V gene encodes CDR1 LGHDT and CDR2 YNNKEL (reference sequence). With 3 bases removed from V and 4 bases from J, the gap between germline ends came to 6 bases.

V and J are TRBV3-1 (or the pseudogene TRBV3-2) and TRBJ2-3; no definite D call. The CDR3 consists of 13 residues. Trimming left V 6 bases short and J 11 bases short, with 18 bases between. Germline V gene data show CDR1 as LGHDT and CDR2 as YNNKEL (reference sequence). CDR3 sequence: CASSGKAFSVQYF. As DNA, the CDR3 is TGTGCCAGCAGTGGCAAAGCCTTCAGTGTGCAGTATTTT.

CDR3 protein: CASSTQPGLASHEQYF. CDR3 bases: TGTGCCAGCAGCACACAGCCTGGACTAGCGTCCCACGAGCAGTACTTC. The V and J genes are TRBV9 and TRBJ2-7; 9 bases match TRBD2. CDR3 length equals 16 residues. Per the germline V gene, CDR1 is SGDLS and CDR2 is YYNGEE. V gave up 4 bases and J gave up 5 bases; unmatched junction bases: 13. Filled out from reference TRBV9 and TRBJ2-7, the complete variable domain reads DSGVTQTPKHLITATGQRVTLRCSPRSGDLSVYWYQQSLDQGLQFLIQYYNGEERAKGNILERFSAQQFPDLHSELNLSSLELGDSALYFCASSTQPGLASHEQYFGPGTRLTVT.

Only a few counts were recorded for this clone. The chain carries TRBV7-2 and TRBJ2-7; 11 bases agree with TRBD1. V trimming: 3 bases; J trimming: 3 bases; junction bases outside the gene matches: 4. The CDR3 length is 15 residues. Looked up from germline, CDR1 is SGHTA and CDR2 is FQGNSA. CDR3 DNA sequence: TGTGCCAGCAGCTTGGGGACAGGGGGATTCTACGAGCAGTACTTC. This encodes CASSLGTGGFYEQYF.

This clone was seen a single time. This rearrangement joins TRBV30 to TRBJ2-7; D is unclear. This CDR3 region has 13 residues. CDR1 and CDR2 (germline): GTSNPN, SVGIG (reference sequence). Deletions cut 1 base from V and 6 bases from J, with 13 bases between. CDR3 amino acids: CAWSGQPKSEQYF. Here the CDR3 DNA reads TGTGCCTGGAGTGGGCAGCCGAAGAGCGAGCAGTACTTC.

This chain links TRBV5-6 with TRBJ1-4, with D maybe TRBD1 (5 bases). The V end lost 4 bases, the J end lost 4 bases, and 14 bases lay between the germline ends. The CDR3 spans 15 residues. Per the germline V gene, CDR1 is SGHDT and CDR2 is YYEEEE. This chain's CDR3 is CASSVRWGFNEKLFF. The CDR3 nucleotides read TGTGCCAGCAGCGTCCGATGGGGGTTTAATGAAAAACTGTTTTTT.

The rearrangement links TRBV9 to TRBJ1-4, with TRBD1 matching 7 bases. With 0 bases clipped from V and 0 bases from J, the junction kept 5 bases outside the gene matches. Germline CDR1 reads SGDLS; CDR2 reads YYNGEE. This CDR3 is built from 17 residues. The DNA for the CDR3 is TGTGCCAGCAGCGTAGGGACAGGCCTTCCAACTAATGAAAAACTGTTTTTT. It encodes CASSVGTGLPTNEKLFF.

This chain connects TRBV6-1 to TRBJ2-7, with no clear D. This CDR3 spans 12 amino acids. Germline V gene data show CDR1 as MNHNS and CDR2 as SASEGT. Trimming shortened V by 3 bases and J by 1 base, and 4 bases separated the two germline ends. The CDR3, as DNA: TGTGCCAGCAGTGAGAGATCCTACGAGCAGTACTTC. Translated, it gives CASSERSYEQYF.

J is TRBJ1-4 and V is TRBV7-2; TRBD1 aligns across 7 bases. The germline CDR1 and CDR2 sequences are SGHTA and FQGNSA. The CDR3 length is 15 residues. V was pared by 2 bases and J by 5 bases, with 5 bases of the junction left unmatched. The chain's CDR3 is CASSLRTGLNEKLFF. The CDR3 DNA reads as TGTGCCAGCAGCTTAAGGACAGGACTCAATGAAAAACTGTTTTTT.

V and J are TRBV30 and TRBJ2-2; tentative D call: TRBD1 (6 bases). The CDR3 is 14 residues long. Trimming stripped 3 bases from V and 8 bases from J, with 16 bases between. In germline, CDR1 is GTSNPN, CDR2 SVGIG (reference sequence). The CDR3 DNA reads as TGTGCCTGGAGCAGGGGCCCCTACGCGGGGGAGCTGTTTTTT. Protein: CAWSRGPYAGELFF.

The CDR3 protein is CASSQIGVVDEQFF. DNA of the CDR3: TGTGCCAGCAGTCAAATAGGGGTTGTCGATGAGCAGTTCTTC. The J gene is TRBJ2-1, the V gene TRBV7-2; D perhaps matches TRBD1 (5 bases). Germline V gene sequence: CDR1 SGHTA, CDR2 FQGNSA. This CDR3 is built from 14 residues. Trimming took 6 bases from V and 8 from J, leaving 17 bases between them.

The chain joins TRBV21-1 to TRBJ2-2; TRBD1 is taken as the D call from the table, unchecked against the DNA. TRBV21-1 has pseudogene status. The CDR3 extends over 15 amino acids. Written as DNA, the CDR3 is TGTGCCAGCAGCACGCATTACAGGGACACCGGGGAGCTGTTTTTT. It yields the protein CASSTHYRDTGELFF.

This chain connects TRBV30 to TRBJ1-5; TRBD1 might be the D (5 bases). The CDR3 consists of 12 residues. V dropped 2 bases and J dropped 6 bases, with 8 bases sitting between them. In germline, CDR1 is GTSNPN, CDR2 SVGIG (reference sequence). CDR3 region: CAWSQGGQPQHF. CDR3 DNA: TGTGCCTGGAGTCAGGGCGGTCAGCCCCAGCATTTT.